These 16 T cell receptor beta chains were sequenced from one sample in a study of T cells in Graves' hyperthyroidism and ophthalmopathy. Amplification of TCR beta CDR3 regions was performed using RNA transcripts as template. Primed by the HTBI set, a first-round RT-PCR was run on the TCR CDR3. Via MiXCR, TCRdb re-called the multiplex PCR reads, giving one row per CDR3 protein. The sample holds approximately 510,000 distinct CDR3 sequences, around 50% seen once. Sequencing was done on a sample of peripheral blood or thyroid tissue (not recorded which). Source of these receptors: an adult woman with Graves' disease, either hyperthyroidism or ophthalmopathy (not recorded which).

The chain recombines TRBV7-3 with TRBJ1-5; TRBD1 aligns across 8 bases. CDR3 length equals 16 residues. The trim removed 6 bases at V and 0 bases at J, leaving 7 bases unmatched. CDR1 and CDR2 from the germline V gene are SGHTA and FQGTGA. The chain's CDR3 is CASSYGDRGSNQPQHF. In nucleotides, the CDR3 is TGTGCCAGCAGTTACGGAGACAGGGGTAGCAATCAGCCCCAGCATTTT.

This rearrangement joins TRBV29-1 to TRBJ1-1; D unclear. Trimming stripped 4 bases from V and 0 bases from J, with 18 bases between. Germline CDR1 reads SQVTM; CDR2 reads ANQGSEA. This CDR3 region has 16 residues. The CDR3 sequence: CSVASTGISMNTEAFF. The CDR3 bases are TGCAGCGTTGCCTCCACCGGGATCTCCATGAACACTGAAGCTTTCTTT.

The rearrangement links TRBV10-2 to TRBJ1-4, with D possibly matching TRBD1 (6 bases). Trimming cost V 8 bases and J 8 bases, with 18 bases left between them. Germline lookup yields CDR1 WSHSY and CDR2 SAAADI. This CDR3 contains 14 residues. CDR3 sequence (DNA): TGCGCCAGCGGGGGCCGGGACAAAGGCGAAAAACTGTTTTTT. This translates into CASGGRDKGEKLFF.

V gene TRBV6-4 combines with J gene TRBJ2-3; possibly TRBD2 for D (6 bases). From germline, CDR1 is MRHNA and CDR2 SNTAGT. The CDR3 sequence is 13 residues long. The V end was cut by 4 bases, the J end by 10 bases, with 15 bases between. The CDR3, as DNA: TGTGCCAGCAGTGTCGAGATTGGGGACTCGCAGTATTTT. It codes for CASSVEIGDSQYF.

The chain couples TRBV9 to TRBJ1-3, with D perhaps TRBD1 (6 bases). The CDR3 has 15 residues. V lost 1 base to trimming and J lost 3 bases, with 11 bases between them. Germline assignment: CDR1 SGDLS and CDR2 YYNGEE. The CDR3 DNA reads TGTGCCAGCAGCGTACAGGGGTCGATTGGAAACACCATATATTTT. Its protein product is CASSVQGSIGNTIYF.

In its sample, this clonotype was seen many times. J is TRBJ1-6 and V is TRBV7-9; TRBD1 might be the D (6 bases). CDR1 and CDR2 (germline): SEHNR, FQNEAQ (reference sequence). Trimming cost V 2 bases and J 10 bases, with 12 bases left between them. This CDR3 spans 14 amino acids. As DNA, the CDR3 is TGTGCCAGCAGCTTAATGCAGGGGAAATCACCCCTCCACTTT. Protein sequence: CASSLMQGKSPLHF.

V is TRBV7-3 and J is TRBJ2-2; 10 bases fit TRBD1. Germline CDR1 is SGHTA and CDR2 is FQGTGA. The V gene end was trimmed by 7 bases and the J gene end by 1 base; junction bases not matched to a gene: 3. The CDR3 sequence is 15 residues long. The CDR3 DNA is TGTGCCAGCACCAGGGACAGGGGGAACACCGGGGAGCTGTTTTTT. Residues: CASTRDRGNTGELFF. Complete variable domain (other parts from reference TRBV7-3 and TRBJ2-2): GAGVSQTPSNKVTEKGKYVELRCDPISGHTALYWYRQSLGQGPEFLIYFQGTGAADDSGLPNDRFFAVRPEGSVSTLKIQRTERGDSAVYLCASTRDRGNTGELFFGEGSRLTVL.

V gene TRBV29-1 combines with J gene TRBJ2-7, with a weak D call TRBD2 (5 bases). This CDR3 has 13 amino acids. The V end was cut by 2 bases, the J end by 0 bases, with 8 bases between. The V gene's germline CDR1 is SQVTM and CDR2 ANQGSEA. DNA of the CDR3: TGCAGCGTTGAATGGGAGAGCTCCTACGAGCAGTACTTC. Translated: CSVEWESSYEQYF.

This clonotype was counted many times. The chain has TRBV9 and TRBJ2-5, with unresolved D. CDR3 length: 14 residues. The V end lost 3 bases, the J end lost 10 bases, and 19 bases lay between the germline ends. Germline V gene sequence: CDR1 SGDLS, CDR2 YYNGEE. The CDR3 is CASSAGDEPSGQYF. In nucleotides, the CDR3 is TGTGCCAGCAGCGCAGGCGATGAGCCGTCGGGCCAGTACTTC.

This clonotype has ten or more counts. This chain uses TRBV7-2 with TRBJ1-1; no clear D. Germline CDR1 and CDR2: SGHTA and FQGNSA. The CDR3 length is 13 residues. Trimming removed 0 bases from V and 5 bases from J, with 7 bases in between. CDR3 bases: TGTGCCAGCAGCTTAGCGGGTATTACTGAAGCTTTCTTT. As protein: CASSLAGITEAFF.

This clonotype has just a few counts. The V and J genes are TRBV7-6 and TRBJ1-6; D not certain. Between the trimmed V and J ends, which lost 5 bases and 7 bases, there was a span of 15 bases. This CDR3 is 15 amino acids long. Germline V gives CDR1 SGHVS, CDR2 FNYEAQ. The CDR3 is CASSPSRSSNSPLHF. The CDR3 nucleotides read TGTGCCAGCAGCCCCTCCCGGTCGAGCAATTCACCCCTCCACTTT. Looking up the rest from reference TRBV7-6 and TRBJ1-6 gives the full variable domain: GAGVSQSPRYKVTKRGQDVALRCDPISGHVSLYWYRQALGQGPEFLTYFNYEAQQDKSGLPNDRFSAERPEGSISTLTIQRTEQRDSAMYRCASSPSRSSNSPLHFGNGTRLTVT.

Comments on this clonotype: Since a much larger clone is just one base distant, this may be a read error. This chain uses TRBV20-1 with TRBJ2-7; either TRBD1 or TRBD2 may fit D (5 bases each). Germline V gene data show CDR1 as DFQATT and CDR2 as SNEGSKA (reference sequence). V lost 3 bases and J 5 bases, leaving 14 bases between the germline ends. This CDR3 has 13 residues. CDR3: CSASCRDPNEQYF. The CDR3 DNA reads as TGCAGTGCTAGTTGCCGGGACCCCAACGAGCAGTACTTC.

V gene TRBV28 combines with J gene TRBJ2-7, with 7 nucleotides matching TRBD2. Per germline, CDR1 MDHEN and CDR2 SYDVKM. The ends lost 3 bases at V and 5 bases at J; junction bases unmatched: 13. The CDR3 is 16 amino acids. The CDR3 protein is CASSFPIGGGQHEQYF. In nucleotides, the CDR3 is TGTGCCAGCAGTTTCCCGATTGGGGGAGGGCAACACGAGCAGTACTTC.

This clonotype was seen repeatedly, ten times or more. The rearrangement uses TRBV19 and TRBJ1-6; D is unclear. Germline lookup yields CDR1 LNHDA and CDR2 SQIVND (reference sequence). The CDR3 totals 15 residues. Between the trimmed V and J ends, which lost 6 bases and 7 bases, there was a span of 16 bases. The DNA of the CDR3 is TGTGCCAGTAGCAACGGTAGGACGGGAAATTCACCCCTCCACTTT. Translating it yields CASSNGRTGNSPLHF.

This clonotype was recorded a few times. The germline gene is not matched at one end of the junction; a read error may be the cause. This sequence joins TRBV7-9 and TRBJ1-3; D remains unclear. The CDR3 sequence is 16 residues long. The germline CDR1 and CDR2 sequences are SEHNR and FQNEAQ (reference sequence). The CDR3 coding sequence is TGCGCCAGCAGCCATGGAACAGTGAACTCTGGAAACACCATATATTTT. Encoded protein: CASSHGTVNSGNTIYF.

The rearrangement links TRBV29-1 to TRBJ2-4, with D possibly TRBD2 on 6 matching bases. V was pared by 6 bases and J by 8 bases, with 11 bases between. This CDR3 is built from 11 residues. Germline V gene sequence: CDR1 SQVTM, CDR2 ANQGSEA. This CDR3 is CSVVGGDIQYF. Written as DNA, the CDR3 is TGCAGCGTCGTGGGGGGTGACATTCAGTACTTC.